A single sample gave rise to the 31 T cell receptor beta chains below, sequenced in a study of cytomegalovirus exposure and HLA in healthy donors. Primers: 60 Vbeta forward and 13 Jbeta reverse. Sequencing used immunoSEQ multiplex PCR; TCRdb keeps in-frame clones, though not all of them. The top ten hold over 20% of the sample, which has more than 15,000 clones, about four fifths seen once. Sequenced: PBMCs. The receptor source for this set is a human donor in good health.

The rearrangement joins TRBV7-2 to TRBJ2-7; TRBD1 aligns across 11 bases. Germline V gives CDR1 SGHTA, CDR2 FQGNSA. The CDR3 is made up of 16 amino acids. Germline trimming cut 1 base from V and 8 bases from J; bases unmatched to any gene: 10. The CDR3 DNA sequence: TGTGCCAGCAGCTTAGGAGCTGGGACAGGGGGGAGGAAGCAGTACTTC. Protein: CASSLGAGTGGRKQYF. The full variable domain, with the rest looked up from reference TRBV7-2 and TRBJ2-7, is GAGVSQSPSNKVTEKGKDVELRCDPISGHTALYWYRQSLGQGLEFLIYFQGNSAPDKSGLPSDRFSAERTGGSVSTLTIQRTQQEDSAVYLCASSLGAGTGGRKQYFGPGTRLTVT.

In DNA, the CDR3 is TGCGCCAGCAGCTTGGTTGCGGGTGAAAACACCATATATTTT. Translating gives CASSLVAGENTIYF. This rearrangement joins TRBV5-1 to TRBJ1-3; D call uncertain. The V end lost 0 bases, the J end lost 6 bases, and 10 bases lay between the germline ends. The V gene's germline CDR1 is SGHRS and CDR2 YFSETQ. CDR3 length: 14 amino acids.

This clone was observed a handful of times. The chain combines TRBV10-3 with TRBJ1-5; TRBD1 matches at 8 bases. Trimming cost V 2 bases and J 6 bases; bases outside gene matches: 9. Germline CDR1 and CDR2: ENHRY and SYGVKD. This CDR3 contains 16 residues. The CDR3 loop is CAISETQGGRGQPQHF. For the CDR3, the DNA is TGTGCCATCAGTGAGACACAGGGGGGCAGGGGTCAGCCCCAGCATTTT.

The chain employs TRBV30 and TRBJ1-1; D perhaps matches TRBD1 (6 bases). CDR1 GTSNPN and CDR2 SVGIG come from the germline V gene (reference sequence). The CDR3 loop spans 15 amino acids. V dropped 6 bases and J dropped 0 bases, with 17 bases sitting between them. The CDR3 sequence is CACQGHRTLNTEAFF. The CDR3, as DNA: TGTGCCTGTCAGGGACATCGGACGTTGAACACTGAAGCTTTCTTT.

The gene calls are TRBV14 and TRBJ1-2; D is perhaps TRBD1 (5 bases). V lost 4 bases to trimming and J lost 1 base, with 19 bases between them. The CDR3 totals 17 residues. Germline CDR1 and CDR2: SGHDN and FVKESK. The CDR3 DNA sequence: TGTGCCAGCAGCCTAGCATCGGGGGTGTTTGGTAACTATGGCTACACCTTC. It yields the protein CASSLASGVFGNYGYTF. Full variable domain (missing parts from reference TRBV14 and TRBJ1-2): EAGVTQFPSHSVIEKGQTVTLRCDPISGHDNLYWYRRVMGKEIKFLLHFVKESKQDESGMPNNRFLAERTGGTYSTLKVQPAELEDSGVYFCASSLASGVFGNYGYTFGSGTRLTVV.

The rearrangement uses TRBV7-9 and TRBJ2-1; 10 bases align to TRBD2. The CDR3 is made up of 15 amino acids. The trim removed 1 base at V and 9 bases at J, leaving 6 bases unmatched. CDR1 and CDR2 (germline): SEHNR, FQNEAQ (reference sequence). CDR3 in amino acids: CASSLGASGSREQFF. The DNA for the CDR3 is TGTGCCAGCAGCTTAGGAGCTAGCGGGAGTCGTGAGCAGTTCTTC.

J is TRBJ1-6 and V is TRBV18; D uncertain. The CDR3 is made up of 12 amino acids. CDR1 is KGHSH, CDR2 LQKENI, per germline. V lost 4 bases and J 7 bases, leaving 5 bases between the germline ends. The CDR3 nucleotides are TGTGCCAGCTCACAACAAAATTCACCCCTCCACTTT. Its protein is CASSQQNSPLHF.

The chain combines TRBV25-1 with TRBJ2-2, with unresolved D. CDR3 length equals 15 residues. V dropped 4 bases and J dropped 3 bases, with 12 bases sitting between them. Per germline, CDR1 MGHDK and CDR2 SYGVNS. CDR3 nucleotides: TGTGCCAGCAGTGGCCCAAGCTACTACACCGGGGAGCTGTTTTTT. Its protein is CASSGPSYYTGELFF.

The chain carries TRBV19 and TRBJ1-4; D is undetermined. CDR1 and CDR2 (germline): LNHDA, SQIVND (reference sequence). V lost 5 bases and J 0 bases, leaving 7 bases between the germline ends. The CDR3 runs to 14 residues. The CDR3 DNA reads as TGTGCCAGTAGTCCAGTTGCAACTAATGAAAAACTGTTTTTT. Translating it yields CASSPVATNEKLFF.

This clone was found a few times. The chain is built from TRBV5-1 and TRBJ2-7; the match to TRBD1 covers 7 bases. Germline V gene sequence: CDR1 SGHRS, CDR2 YFSETQ. CDR3 length equals 17 residues. The ends lost 6 bases at V and 3 bases at J; junction bases unmatched: 18. The CDR3 region has the DNA TGCGCCAGCACGTTAGGGGGTACAGGGGCGATTTACTACGAGCAGTACTTC. Protein product: CASTLGGTGAIYYEQYF.

Sample share makes this clone large. The chain has TRBV1 and TRBJ2-5; the table's D call of TRBD2 was not tested on the DNA. TRBV1 is designated a pseudogene. This CDR3 is 16 amino acids long. The CDR3 spells CTSSQFCGRRQETQYF. As DNA, the CDR3 is TGCACCAGCAGCCAATTCTGCGGGAGACGACAAGAGACCCAGTACTTC.

This chain links TRBV11-2 with TRBJ2-1, with TRBD2 as a possible D gene (6 bases). The CDR3 runs 15 residues. Germline V lookup: CDR1 SGHAT, CDR2 FQNNGV. The V end was cut by 3 bases, the J end by 4 bases, with 13 bases between. CDR3 DNA sequence: TGTGCCAGCAGCTTTCTGGCGGGGAGGTACAATGAGCAGTTCTTC. It is translated as CASSFLAGRYNEQFF.

This chain connects TRBV6-5 to TRBJ1-2; weak D call: TRBD1 (6 bases). From germline, CDR1 is MNHEY and CDR2 SVGAGI. CDR3 length: 13 amino acids. V lost 6 bases and J 4 bases, leaving 12 bases between the germline ends. In nucleotides, the CDR3 is TGTGCCAGCAGCCCTAGGGGGACCTATGGCTACACCTTC. This sequence encodes CASSPRGTYGYTF.

The chain uses TRBV27 and TRBJ2-7; possible D gene TRBD2, 6 bases. The germline gives CDR1 MNHEY, CDR2 SMNVEV (reference sequence). V was shortened by 3 bases and J by 3 bases, with 15 bases between the two germline ends. CDR3 size: 15 residues. The CDR3 region has the DNA TGTGCCAGCAGTTTGCGCGGGAAGCCTTTCTACGAGCAGTACTTC. Its translation is CASSLRGKPFYEQYF.

The chain carries TRBV28 and TRBJ2-3; TRBD2 is a possible D gene (5 bases). The CDR3 has 16 amino acids. Germline V gene sequence: CDR1 MDHEN, CDR2 SYDVKM. Trimming cost V 4 bases and J 3 bases, with 17 bases left between them. CDR3 loop: CASSSASGKGTDTQYF. The CDR3 nucleotides read TGTGCCAGCAGTTCCGCCTCGGGGAAGGGTACAGATACGCAGTATTTT.

The chain links TRBV7-2 to TRBJ1-2, with no clear D. Germline CDR1 and CDR2: SGHTA and FQGNSA. This CDR3 comprises 13 residues. V shed 0 bases and J shed 7 bases, with 9 bases lying between them. The CDR3 bases are TGTGCCAGCAGCTTAGCTTCTAGAAGTGGCTACACCTTC. This codes for CASSLASRSGYTF.

V gene TRBV10-3 combines with J gene TRBJ1-1, with 8 nucleotides matching TRBD1. Unmatched junction bases numbered 13, after V lost 3 bases and J lost 4 bases. The CDR3 is 17 amino acids. Germline V gene lookup returns CDR1 ENHRY and CDR2 SYGVKD. In DNA, the CDR3 is TGTGCCATCAGTGACCCAAACAGGGGGGAATATAGCACTGAAGCTTTCTTT. This sequence encodes CAISDPNRGEYSTEAFF.

V usage is TRBV7-8 and J usage is TRBJ2-7; 11 bases are a match to TRBD1. V lost 5 bases, J lost 4 bases, and 4 bases stayed unmatched. Germline V CDR1 and CDR2: SGHVS, FQNEAQ. There are 14 residues in the CDR3. The DNA of the CDR3 is TGTGCCAGCAGCCGGGACAGGGGGAAGTACGAGCAGTACTTC. Protein product: CASSRDRGKYEQYF.

This clone was found once. A junction boundary mismatches the germline segment, possibly from a read error. Additional DNA sequences in this sample encode the identical CDR3. The CDR3 loop is CASSSRAGYLDEQYF. CDR3 DNA: TGCGCCAGCAGCTCGCGGGCGGGCTACTTGGACGAGCAGTACTTC. This chain links TRBV11-2 with TRBJ2-7; weak D call: TRBD2 (5 bases). The CDR3 spans 15 residues. Germline-derived CDR1 and CDR2 are SGHAT and FQNNGV.

The chain links TRBV27 to TRBJ2-1; the D gene is possibly TRBD2 (5 bases). CDR3 length: 17 residues. Germline V gene data show CDR1 as MNHEY and CDR2 as SMNVEV (reference sequence). Trimming stripped 6 bases from V and 4 bases from J, with 22 bases between. The CDR3 reads CASSPAQIRGAYNEQFF. CDR3 nucleotide sequence: TGTGCCAGCAGCCCCGCCCAGATTCGGGGAGCTTACAATGAGCAGTTCTTC.

The chain uses TRBV11-2 and TRBJ2-7; 9 bases agree with TRBD1. Germline-derived CDR1 and CDR2 are SGHAT and FQNNGV. Trimming took 5 bases from V and 3 from J; bases not matched to a gene: 8. This CDR3 spans 15 amino acids. The CDR3 loop reads CASSTIPGQGYEQYF. The CDR3 DNA reads as TGTGCCAGCAGCACTATACCGGGACAGGGCTACGAGCAGTACTTC. Full variable domain (remainder filled in from reference TRBV11-2 and TRBJ2-7): EAGVAQSPRYKIIEKRQSVAFWCNPISGHATLYWYQQILGQGPKLLIQFQNNGVVDDSQLPKDRFSAERLKGVDSTLKIQPAKLEDSAVYLCASSTIPGQGYEQYFGPGTRLTVT.

The chain carries TRBV27 and TRBJ2-1; D call uncertain. Germline CDR1 and CDR2: MNHEY and SMNVEV (reference sequence). Trimming pared 2 bases from V and 4 bases from J, leaving 15 bases between. The CDR3 is made up of 16 amino acids. The CDR3, as DNA: TGTGCCAGCAGTTTACTTTCCGGAGCGAAGTACAATGAGCAGTTCTTC. Amino acids: CASSLLSGAKYNEQFF.

The chain carries TRBV29-1 and TRBJ2-3; 7 nucleotides align to TRBD2. The CDR3 consists of 14 residues. V trimming: 3 bases; J trimming: 2 bases; junction bases outside the gene matches: 5. Germline CDR1 and CDR2: SQVTM and ANQGSEA. The DNA of the CDR3 is TGCAGCGTTGACCGGGCGGGAGCCACAGATACGCAGTATTTT. It is translated as CSVDRAGATDTQYF.

This chain joins TRBV7-2 and TRBJ1-2; TRBD1 matches at 11 bases. This CDR3 comprises 15 residues. Trimming cost V 5 bases and J 7 bases; bases outside gene matches: 9. Germline CDR1 and CDR2: SGHTA and FQGNSA. CDR3 sequence: CASSPGDRGTFGYTF. Written as DNA, the CDR3 is TGTGCCAGCAGCCCTGGGGACAGGGGGACCTTTGGCTACACCTTC. Complete variable domain (other parts from reference TRBV7-2 and TRBJ1-2): GAGVSQSPSNKVTEKGKDVELRCDPISGHTALYWYRQSLGQGLEFLIYFQGNSAPDKSGLPSDRFSAERTGGSVSTLTIQRTQQEDSAVYLCASSPGDRGTFGYTFGSGTRLTVV.

This chain links TRBV9 with TRBJ2-1; TRBD2 aligns across 11 bases. V shed 4 bases and J 3 bases; nucleotides not matched to a gene: 3. The germline V gene encodes CDR1 SGDLS and CDR2 YYNGEE. CDR3 size: 15 residues. CDR3 in DNA: TGTGCCAGCAGCTCCCTAGCGGGGGGCTACAATGAGCAGTTCTTC. Its translation: CASSSLAGGYNEQFF.

The chain uses TRBV19 and TRBJ2-1, with TRBD2 matching over 13 bases. In germline, CDR1 is LNHDA, CDR2 SQIVND (reference sequence). There are 15 residues in the CDR3. Trimming took 6 bases from V and 10 from J; bases not matched to a gene: 9. The CDR3 bases are TGTGCCAGTAGGCTAACTAGCGGGGGGGCCGTGGAGCAGTTCTTC. Amino acids: CASRLTSGGAVEQFF. Based on the CDR3 plus reference TRBV19 and TRBJ2-1, the full variable domain is DGGITQSPKYLFRKEGQNVTLSCEQNLNHDAMYWYRQDPGQGLRLIYYSQIVNDFQKGDIAEGYSVSREKKESFPLTVTSAQKNPTAFYLCASRLTSGGAVEQFFGPGTRLTVL.

A remark on this clone: The junction shows a germline mismatch at one end, possibly a read error. This chain connects TRBV5-4 to TRBJ2-5, with 7 positions matching TRBD1. From germline, CDR1 is SGHNT and CDR2 YYREEE (reference sequence). This CDR3 is 15 amino acids long. The CDR3 spells CASSPRQGLQGTQYF. CDR3 in DNA: TGTGCCAGCAGCCCCCGACAGGGCTTACAAGGGACCCAGTACTTC.

The gene calls are TRBV6-5 and TRBJ2-2; D possibly corresponds to TRBD1 (5 bases). CDR1 is MNHEY, CDR2 SVGAGI, per germline. This CDR3 is 15 amino acids long. V was clipped by 4 bases and J by 1 base, with 10 bases between them. The CDR3 loop is CASSSDIWNTGELFF. The CDR3, as DNA: TGTGCCAGCAGTTCGGACATTTGGAACACCGGGGAGCTGTTTTTT.

The chain joins TRBV7-9 to TRBJ1-2, with no clear D. This CDR3 has 13 residues. Germline CDR1 reads SEHNR; CDR2 reads FQNEAQ (reference sequence). V dropped 2 bases and J dropped 5 bases, with 9 bases sitting between them. CDR3 bases: TGTGCCAGCAGCTTAACTATCGGGTATGGCTACACCTTC. Translation gives CASSLTIGYGYTF.

The chain links TRBV6-5 to TRBJ2-3, with D perhaps matching TRBD2 (5 bases). CDR3 length equals 13 residues. Trimming left V 6 bases short and J 1 base short, with 8 bases between. From germline, CDR1 is MNHEY and CDR2 SVGAGI. The CDR3 here is CASRTAGTDTQYF. The CDR3 DNA is TGTGCCAGCAGAACAGCGGGCACAGATACGCAGTATTTT.

The chain recombines TRBV7-8 with TRBJ1-1; a possible D gene is TRBD1 (6 bases). Germline V lookup: CDR1 SGHVS, CDR2 FQNEAQ. Trimming removed 3 bases from V and 3 bases from J, with 23 bases in between. The CDR3 has 18 amino acids. This CDR3 reads CASSLANRVGHADTEAFF. In DNA, the CDR3 is TGTGCCAGCAGCTTGGCTAACAGGGTGGGCCATGCGGACACTGAAGCTTTCTTT.